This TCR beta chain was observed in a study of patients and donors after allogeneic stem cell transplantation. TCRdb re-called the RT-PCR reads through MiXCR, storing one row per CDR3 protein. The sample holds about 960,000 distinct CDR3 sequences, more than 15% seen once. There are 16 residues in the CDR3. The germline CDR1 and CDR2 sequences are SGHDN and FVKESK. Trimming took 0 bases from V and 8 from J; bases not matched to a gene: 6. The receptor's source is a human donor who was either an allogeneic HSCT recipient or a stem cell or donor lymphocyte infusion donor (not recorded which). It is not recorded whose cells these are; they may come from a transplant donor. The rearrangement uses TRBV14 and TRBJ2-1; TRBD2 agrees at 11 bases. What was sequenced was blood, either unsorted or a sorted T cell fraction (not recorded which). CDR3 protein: CASSQDITSGGDEQFF. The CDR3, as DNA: TGTGCCAGCAGCCAAGACATCACTAGCGGGGGAGATGAGCAGTTCTTC. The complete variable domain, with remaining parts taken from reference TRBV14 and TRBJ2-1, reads EAGVTQFPSHSVIEKGQTVTLRCDPISGHDNLYWYRRVMGKEIKFLLHFVKESKQDESGMPNNRFLAERTGGTYSTLKVQPAELEDSGVYFCASSQDITSGGDEQFFGPGTRLTVL.